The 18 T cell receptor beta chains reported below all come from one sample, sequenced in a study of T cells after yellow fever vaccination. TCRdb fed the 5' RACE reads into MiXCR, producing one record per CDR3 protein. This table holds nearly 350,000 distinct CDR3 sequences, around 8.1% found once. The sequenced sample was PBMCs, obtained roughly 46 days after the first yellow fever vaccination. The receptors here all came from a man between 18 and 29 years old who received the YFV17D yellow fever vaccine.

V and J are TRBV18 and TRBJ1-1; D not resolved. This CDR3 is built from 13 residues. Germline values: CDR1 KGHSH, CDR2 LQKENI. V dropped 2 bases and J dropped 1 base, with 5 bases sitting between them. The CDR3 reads CASSPSPNTEAFF. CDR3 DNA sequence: TGTGCCAGCTCACCAAGTCCGAACACTGAAGCTTTCTTT.

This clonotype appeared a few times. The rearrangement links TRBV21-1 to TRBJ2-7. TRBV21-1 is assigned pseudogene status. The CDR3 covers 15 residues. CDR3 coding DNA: TGTGCCAGCAGCCCACCAAAGTGGAGATCGGGCGAGCAGTACTTC. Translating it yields CASSPPKWRSGEQYF.

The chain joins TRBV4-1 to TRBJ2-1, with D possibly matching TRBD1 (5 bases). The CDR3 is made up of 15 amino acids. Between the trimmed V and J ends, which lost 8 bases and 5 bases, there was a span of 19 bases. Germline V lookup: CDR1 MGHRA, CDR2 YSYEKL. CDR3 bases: TGCGCCAGCCGAGCATGGGGCCCCGTTGACAATGAGCAGTTCTTC. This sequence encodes CASRAWGPVDNEQFF.

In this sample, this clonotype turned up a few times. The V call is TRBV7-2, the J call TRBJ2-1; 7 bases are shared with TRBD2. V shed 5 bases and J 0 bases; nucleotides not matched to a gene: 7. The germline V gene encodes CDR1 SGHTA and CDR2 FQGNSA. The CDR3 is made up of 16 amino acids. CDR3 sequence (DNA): TGTGCCAGCAGCCCACAAGCGGGGAGCTCCTACAATGAGCAGTTCTTC. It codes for CASSPQAGSSYNEQFF.

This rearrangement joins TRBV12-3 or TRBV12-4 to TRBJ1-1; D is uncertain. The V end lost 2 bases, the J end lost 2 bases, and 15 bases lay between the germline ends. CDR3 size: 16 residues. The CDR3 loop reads CASSLLGAAPNTEAFF. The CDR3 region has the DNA TGTGCCAGCAGTTTATTGGGCGCGGCCCCAAACACTGAAGCTTTCTTT.

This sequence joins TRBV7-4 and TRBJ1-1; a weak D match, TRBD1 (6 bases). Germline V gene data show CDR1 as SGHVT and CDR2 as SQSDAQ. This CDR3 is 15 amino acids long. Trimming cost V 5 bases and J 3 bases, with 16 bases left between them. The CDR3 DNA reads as TGTGCCAGCAGCCAGGGGCGGGGTAGGGACACTGAAGCTTTCTTT. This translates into CASSQGRGRDTEAFF.

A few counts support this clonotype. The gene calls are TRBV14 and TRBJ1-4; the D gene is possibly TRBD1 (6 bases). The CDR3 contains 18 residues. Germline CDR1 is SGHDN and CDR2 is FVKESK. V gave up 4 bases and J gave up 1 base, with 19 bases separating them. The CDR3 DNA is TGTGCCAGCAGCCCCTCCCGGGGGGGCGCTGGAACTAATGAAAAACTGTTTTTT. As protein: CASSPSRGGAGTNEKLFF.

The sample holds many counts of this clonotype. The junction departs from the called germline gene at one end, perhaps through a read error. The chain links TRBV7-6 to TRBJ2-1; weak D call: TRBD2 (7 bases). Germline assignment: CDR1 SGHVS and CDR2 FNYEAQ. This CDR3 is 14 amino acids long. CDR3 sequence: CASSLEGGVSPNIF. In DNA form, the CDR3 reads TGTGCCAGCAGCTTAGAGGGGGGGGTTAGCCCGAATATCTTC.

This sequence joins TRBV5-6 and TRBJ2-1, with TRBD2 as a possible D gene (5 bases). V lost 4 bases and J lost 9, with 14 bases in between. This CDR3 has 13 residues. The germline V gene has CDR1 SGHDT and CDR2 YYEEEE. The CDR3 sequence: CASSERFRGEQFF. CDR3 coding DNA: TGTGCCAGCAGCGAGCGGTTCCGTGGTGAGCAGTTCTTC. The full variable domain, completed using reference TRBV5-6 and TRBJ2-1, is DAGVTQSPTHLIKTRGQQVTLRCSPKSGHDTVSWYQQALGQGPQFIFQYYEEEERQRGNFPDRFSGHQFPNYSSELNVNALLLGDSALYLCASSERFRGEQFFGPGTRLTVL.

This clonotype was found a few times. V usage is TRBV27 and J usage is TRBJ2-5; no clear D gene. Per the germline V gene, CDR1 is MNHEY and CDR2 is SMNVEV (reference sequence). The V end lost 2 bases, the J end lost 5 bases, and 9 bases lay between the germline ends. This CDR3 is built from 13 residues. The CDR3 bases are TGTGCCAGCAGTTTACGTACAAGGGAGACCCAGTACTTC. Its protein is CASSLRTRETQYF.

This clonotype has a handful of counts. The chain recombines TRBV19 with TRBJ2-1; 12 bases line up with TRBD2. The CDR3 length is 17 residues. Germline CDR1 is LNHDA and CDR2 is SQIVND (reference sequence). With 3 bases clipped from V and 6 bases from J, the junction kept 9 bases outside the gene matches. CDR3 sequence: CASSISPLAGGSNEQFF. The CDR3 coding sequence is TGTGCCAGTAGTATTTCCCCGCTAGCGGGGGGGAGCAATGAGCAGTTCTTC.

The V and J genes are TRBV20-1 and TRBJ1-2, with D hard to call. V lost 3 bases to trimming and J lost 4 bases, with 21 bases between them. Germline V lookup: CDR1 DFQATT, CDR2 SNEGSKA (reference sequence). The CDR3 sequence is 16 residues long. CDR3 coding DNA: TGCAGTGCTAGGGATAATCGGGTGAACGGCCCCTATGGCTACACCTTC. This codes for CSARDNRVNGPYGYTF.

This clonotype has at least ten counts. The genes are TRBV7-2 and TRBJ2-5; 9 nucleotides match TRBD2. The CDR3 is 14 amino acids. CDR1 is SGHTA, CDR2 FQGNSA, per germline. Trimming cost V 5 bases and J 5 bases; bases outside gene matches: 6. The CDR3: CASSTGLAYETQYF. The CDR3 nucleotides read TGTGCCAGCAGCACCGGACTAGCGTATGAGACCCAGTACTTC.

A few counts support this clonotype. The CDR3 region has the DNA TGTGCCAGCAGTGAAACCCAGCGGGATAAACTGTTTTTT. Its protein is CASSETQRDKLFF. V and J are TRBV2 and TRBJ1-4; the D is unclear. Germline V gives CDR1 SNHLY, CDR2 FYNNEI. V shed 2 bases and J shed 11 bases, with 12 bases lying between them. The CDR3 covers 13 residues.

Here the CDR3 DNA reads TGTGCCAGCAGCTCTCGCTGGGAGACCCAGTACTTC. Translation gives CASSSRWETQYF. The chain has TRBV12-3 or TRBV12-4 and TRBJ2-5; D unclear. The V and J ends lost 6 bases and 5 bases respectively, with 10 bases between them. CDR3 length: 12 amino acids.

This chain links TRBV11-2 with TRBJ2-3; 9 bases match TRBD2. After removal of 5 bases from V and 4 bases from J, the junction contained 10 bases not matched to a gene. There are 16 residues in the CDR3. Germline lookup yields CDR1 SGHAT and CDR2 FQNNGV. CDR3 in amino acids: CASSPRRGGEPDTQYF. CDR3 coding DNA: TGTGCCAGCAGCCCGCGGCGGGGGGGCGAACCAGATACGCAGTATTTT.

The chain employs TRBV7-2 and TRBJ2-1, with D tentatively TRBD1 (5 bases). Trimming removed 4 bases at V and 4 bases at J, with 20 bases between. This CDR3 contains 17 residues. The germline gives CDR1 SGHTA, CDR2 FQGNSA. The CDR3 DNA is TGTGCCAGCAGCTCGGACACCTCCCTCACCCCATACAATGAGCAGTTCTTC. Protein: CASSSDTSLTPYNEQFF.

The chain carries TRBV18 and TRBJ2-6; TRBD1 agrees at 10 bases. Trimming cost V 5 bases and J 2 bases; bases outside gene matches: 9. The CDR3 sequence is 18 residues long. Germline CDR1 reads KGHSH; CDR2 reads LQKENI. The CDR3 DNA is TGTGCCAGCTCATCGGGACAGGGGAGCCCGGCTGGGGCCAACGTCCTGACTTTC. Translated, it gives CASSSGQGSPAGANVLTF.